The present entry profiles one T cell receptor beta chain with its context. This sample was taken from a study of blood T cell repertoires in COVID-19. Background on the study: Specimens from acute and convalescent COVID-19 originated in the United States, Italy and Spain. In each case, the material was cDNA or gDNA derived from T cells, B-cell-depleted T cells, or PBMCs.

Original data processing: By means of reference gene primer amplification, nucleated cell counts were estimated. Measured with immunoSEQ multiplex PCR; TCRdb has only the in-frame clones, and not every one. D and trimming come from the DNA, and the V and J calls and clone size come from that table. The sample shows about 230,000 clones, about 83% of them seen only once. The length of the CDR3 is 13 residues. Germline V gene sequence: CDR1 GTSNPN, CDR2 SVGIG (reference sequence). The V segment lost 4 bases and the J segment 9 bases; nucleotides outside the gene matches: 9. This rearrangement joins TRBV30 to TRBJ2-1; 7 nucleotides align to TRBD2. Specimen: peripheral blood. The receptor's source is a man older than 75 with acute or convalescent COVID-19. The CDR3 bases are TGTGCCTGGACGAAGGGAGGGGTCGGTGAGCAGTTCTTC. This codes for CAWTKGGVGEQFF.